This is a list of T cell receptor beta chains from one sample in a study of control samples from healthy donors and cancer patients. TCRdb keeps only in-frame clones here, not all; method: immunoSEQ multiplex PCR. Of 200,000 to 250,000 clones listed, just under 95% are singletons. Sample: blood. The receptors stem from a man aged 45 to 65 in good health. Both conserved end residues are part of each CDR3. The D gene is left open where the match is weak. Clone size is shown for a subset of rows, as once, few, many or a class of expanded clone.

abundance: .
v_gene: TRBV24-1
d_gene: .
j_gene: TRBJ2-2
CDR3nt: TGTGCCACCAGTGATTTGCCGGGACGTACGAACACCGGGGAGCTGTTTTTT
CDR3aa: CATSDLPGRTNTGELFF

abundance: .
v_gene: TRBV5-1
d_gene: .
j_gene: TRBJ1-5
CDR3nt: TGCGCCAGCAGCTTGATCCCCCTTCAGGGACGGAGCAATCAGCCCCAGCATTTT
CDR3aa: CASSLIPLQGRSNQPQHF

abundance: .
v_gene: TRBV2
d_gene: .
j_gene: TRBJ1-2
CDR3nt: TGTGCCAGCAGTGAACAGGGTAACTATGGCTACACCTTC
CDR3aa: CASSEQGNYGYTF

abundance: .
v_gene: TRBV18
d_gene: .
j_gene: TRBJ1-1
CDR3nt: TGTGCCAGCTCTCAGGGAACGGGGGGCCGGACTGAAGCTTTCTTT
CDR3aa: CASSQGTGGRTEAFF

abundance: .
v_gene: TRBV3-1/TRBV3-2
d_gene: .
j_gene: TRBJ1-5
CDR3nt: TGTGCCAGCAGCCAAGACAGACTCAATCAGCCCCAGCATTTT
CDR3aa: CASSQDRLNQPQHF

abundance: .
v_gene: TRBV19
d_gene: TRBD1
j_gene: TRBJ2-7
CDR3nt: TGTGCCAGTAGTGCCGGGACAGGGGAATACGAGCAGTACTTC
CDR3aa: CASSAGTGEYEQYF

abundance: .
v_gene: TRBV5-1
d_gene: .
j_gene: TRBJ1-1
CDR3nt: TGCGCCAGCAGCTTAAGGACAAGAAACACTGAAGCTTTCTTT
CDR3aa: CASSLRTRNTEAFF

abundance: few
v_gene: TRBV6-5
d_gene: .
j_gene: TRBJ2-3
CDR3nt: TGTGCCAGCAGCCGATGGGAGCCCACAGATACGCAGTATTTT
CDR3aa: CASSRWEPTDTQYF

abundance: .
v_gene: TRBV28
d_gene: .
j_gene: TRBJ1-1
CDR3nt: TGTGCCAGCGCAACCCTGCCGGTCACTGAAGCTTTCTTT
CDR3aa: CASATLPVTEAFF

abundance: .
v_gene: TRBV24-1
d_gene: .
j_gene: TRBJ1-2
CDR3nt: TGTGCCACCAGTGATTCGCGGGGATCGAGAGGCTACACCTTC
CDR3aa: CATSDSRGSRGYTF

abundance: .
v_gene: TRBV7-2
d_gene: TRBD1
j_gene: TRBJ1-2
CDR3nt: TGTGCCAGCAGCCCGTCGACAGGGTTCTATGGCTACACCTTC
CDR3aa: CASSPSTGFYGYTF

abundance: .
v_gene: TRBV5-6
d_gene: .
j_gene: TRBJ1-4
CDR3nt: TGTGCCAGCAGCTTGGCAGGAGGGTGGGAAAAACTGTTTTTT
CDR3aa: CASSLAGGWEKLFF

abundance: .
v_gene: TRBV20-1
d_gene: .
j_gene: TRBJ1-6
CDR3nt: TGCAGTGCTAGAGACGGAATGTCCCTCCACTTT
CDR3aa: CSARDGMSLHF

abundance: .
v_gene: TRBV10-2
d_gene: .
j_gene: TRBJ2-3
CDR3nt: TGCGCCAGCAGTGAGTCGGTTCAAGTAAGACATACGCAGTATTTT
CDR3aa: CASSESVQVRHTQYF

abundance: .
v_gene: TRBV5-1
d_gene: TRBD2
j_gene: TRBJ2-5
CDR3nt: TGCGCCAGCAGCCTGGGACTACTAAAATATGACACCCAGTACTTC
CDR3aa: CASSLGLLKYDTQYF

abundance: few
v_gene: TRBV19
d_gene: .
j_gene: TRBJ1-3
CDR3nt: TGTGCCAGTAGTACGGACGGAGGACCCTCTGGAAACACCATATATTTT
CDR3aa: CASSTDGGPSGNTIYF

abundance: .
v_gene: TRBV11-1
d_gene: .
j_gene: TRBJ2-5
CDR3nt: TGTGCCAGCAGCTTCGGGAAGGGGGGAGAAGAGACCCAGTACTTC
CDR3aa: CASSFGKGGEETQYF

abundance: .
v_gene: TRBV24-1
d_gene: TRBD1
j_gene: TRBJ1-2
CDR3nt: TGTGCCACCAGTGACCGGACAGGGTCTGGTGGCTACACCTTC
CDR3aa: CATSDRTGSGGYTF

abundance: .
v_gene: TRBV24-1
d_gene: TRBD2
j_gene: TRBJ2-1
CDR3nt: TGTGCCACCAGTGGGCTACCCGGGACTAGCGGGGGGGCGTCTTTATACAATGAGCAGTTCTTC
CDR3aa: CATSGLPGTSGGASLYNEQFF

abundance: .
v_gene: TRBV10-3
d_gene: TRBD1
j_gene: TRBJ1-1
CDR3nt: TGTGCCATCAGCGAGCTTGGGACAGACAACACTGAAGCTTTCTTT
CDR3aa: CAISELGTDNTEAFF

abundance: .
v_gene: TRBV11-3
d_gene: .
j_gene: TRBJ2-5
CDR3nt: TGTGCCAGCAGCTTAGATCCACAGGCGGAGACCCAGTACTTC
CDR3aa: CASSLDPQAETQYF

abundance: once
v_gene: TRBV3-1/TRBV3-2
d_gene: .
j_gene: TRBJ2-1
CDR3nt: TGTGCCAGCAGCCGTTCCGGGCAGGAGCAGTTCTTC
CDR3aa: CASSRSGQEQFF

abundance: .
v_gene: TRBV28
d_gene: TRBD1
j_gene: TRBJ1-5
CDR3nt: TGTGCCAGCAGTTCGCCGACAGGGCTGGACAATCAGCCCCAGCATTTT
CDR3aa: CASSSPTGLDNQPQHF

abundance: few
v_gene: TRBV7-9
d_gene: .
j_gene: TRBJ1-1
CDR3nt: TGTGCCAGCAGCTTACCCAGTTACACTGAAGCTTTCTTT
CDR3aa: CASSLPSYTEAFF

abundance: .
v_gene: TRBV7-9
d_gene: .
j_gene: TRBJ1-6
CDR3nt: TGTGCCAGCAGCTTAGTTGGGGGGGGACGATCACCCCTCCACTTT
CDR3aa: CASSLVGGGRSPLHF

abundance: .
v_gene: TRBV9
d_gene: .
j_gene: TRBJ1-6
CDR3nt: TGTGCCAGCAGCGTATTTGCACAGGGTAGTTCACCCCTCCACTTT
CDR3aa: CASSVFAQGSSPLHF

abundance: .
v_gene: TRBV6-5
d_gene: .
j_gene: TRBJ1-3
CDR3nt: TGTGCCAGCAGTATCGGACAGGGAAACACCATATATTTT
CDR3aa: CASSIGQGNTIYF

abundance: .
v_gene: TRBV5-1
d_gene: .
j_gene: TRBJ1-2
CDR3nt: TGCGCCAGCAGTCTTGACACTCCCCGGGTCGGCTACACCTTC
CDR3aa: CASSLDTPRVGYTF

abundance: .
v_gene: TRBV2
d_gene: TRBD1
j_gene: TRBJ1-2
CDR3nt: TGTGCCAGCAGGACAGGGACCTATGGCTACACCTTC
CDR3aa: CASRTGTYGYTF

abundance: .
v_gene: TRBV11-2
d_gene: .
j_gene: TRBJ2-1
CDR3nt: TGTGCCAGCAGCTTAGCCCCGGCTAGCTACAATGAGCAGTTCTTC
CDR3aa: CASSLAPASYNEQFF

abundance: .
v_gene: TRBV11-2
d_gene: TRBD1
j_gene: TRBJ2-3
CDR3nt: TGTGCCAGCAGCTTAGAACAGGGGATCACAGATACGCAGTATTTT
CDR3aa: CASSLEQGITDTQYF

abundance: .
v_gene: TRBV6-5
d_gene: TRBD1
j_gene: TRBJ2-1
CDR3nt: TGTGCCAGTGACAGGGGATTAATTAATGAGCAGTTCTTC
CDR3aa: CASDRGLINEQFF

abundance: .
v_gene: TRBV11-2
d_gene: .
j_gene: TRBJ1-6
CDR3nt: TGTGCCAGCAGCTTAGCCGGGAGTAAGAATTCACCCCTCCACTTT
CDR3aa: CASSLAGSKNSPLHF

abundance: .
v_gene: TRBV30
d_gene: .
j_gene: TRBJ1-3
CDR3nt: TGTGCCTGGAGTGTAGGGGGGGCGCCGCGCTCTGGAAACACCATATATTTT
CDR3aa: CAWSVGGAPRSGNTIYF

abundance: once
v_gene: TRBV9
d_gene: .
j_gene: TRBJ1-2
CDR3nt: TGTGCCAGCAGCCCCCACTCCTATGGCTACACCTTC
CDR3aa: CASSPHSYGYTF

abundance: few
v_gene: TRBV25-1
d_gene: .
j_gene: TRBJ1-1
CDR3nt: TGTGCCAGCAGTGATTTTTTGGGGACCGAAGCTTTCTTT
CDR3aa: CASSDFLGTEAFF

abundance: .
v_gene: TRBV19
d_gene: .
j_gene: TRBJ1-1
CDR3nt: TGTGCCAGTAGTATGGGGGGTGAAGCTTTCTTT
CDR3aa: CASSMGGEAFF

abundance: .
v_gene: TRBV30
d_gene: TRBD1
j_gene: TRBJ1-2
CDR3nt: TGTGCCTGTACGCACACAGGGGGCTTTGGTGGCTACACCTTC
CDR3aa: CACTHTGGFGGYTF

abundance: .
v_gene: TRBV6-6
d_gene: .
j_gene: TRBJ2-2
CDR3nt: TGTGCCAGCAGTTACATGGGACTCCAGACGGGGGAGCTGTTTTTT
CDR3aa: CASSYMGLQTGELFF

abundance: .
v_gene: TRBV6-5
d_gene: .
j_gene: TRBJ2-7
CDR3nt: TGTGCCAGCAGGCCGGGATGGGCCTCCTCCTACGAGCAGTACTTC
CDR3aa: CASRPGWASSYEQYF